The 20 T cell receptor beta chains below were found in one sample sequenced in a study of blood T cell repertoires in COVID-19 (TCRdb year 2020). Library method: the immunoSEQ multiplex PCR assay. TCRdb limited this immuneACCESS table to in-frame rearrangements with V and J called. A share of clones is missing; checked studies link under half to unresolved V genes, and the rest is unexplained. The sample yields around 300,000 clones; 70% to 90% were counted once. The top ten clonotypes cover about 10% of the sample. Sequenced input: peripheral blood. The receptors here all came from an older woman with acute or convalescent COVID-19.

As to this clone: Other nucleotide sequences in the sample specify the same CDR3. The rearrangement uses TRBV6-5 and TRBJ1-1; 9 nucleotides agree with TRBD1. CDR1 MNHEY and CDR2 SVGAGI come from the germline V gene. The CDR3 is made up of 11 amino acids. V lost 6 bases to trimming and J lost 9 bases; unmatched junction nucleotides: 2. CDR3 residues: CASRDRGKAFF. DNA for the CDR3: TGTGCCAGCAGGGACAGGGGAAAAGCTTTCTTT.

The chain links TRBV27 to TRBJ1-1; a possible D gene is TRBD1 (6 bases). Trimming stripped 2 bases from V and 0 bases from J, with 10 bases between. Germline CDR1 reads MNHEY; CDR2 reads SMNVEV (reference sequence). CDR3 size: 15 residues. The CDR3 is CASSLLGQMNTEAFF. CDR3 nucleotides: TGTGCCAGCAGTTTACTGGGACAAATGAACACTGAAGCTTTCTTT.

Here the CDR3 DNA reads TGTGCCAGCCCGCGACAGGGCCCTTCCTATGGCTACACCTTC. The encoded protein is CASPRQGPSYGYTF. The rearrangement joins TRBV2 to TRBJ1-2; 7 nucleotides align to TRBD1. The CDR3 consists of 14 residues. Germline lookup yields CDR1 SNHLY and CDR2 FYNNEI. J lost 4 bases, V lost 8 bases, and 10 bases had no gene match.

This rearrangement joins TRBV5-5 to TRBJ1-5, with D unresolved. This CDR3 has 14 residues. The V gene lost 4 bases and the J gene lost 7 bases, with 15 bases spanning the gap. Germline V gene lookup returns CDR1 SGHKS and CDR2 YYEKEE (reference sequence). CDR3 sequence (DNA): TGTGCCAGCAGCCCCATGAGGTTAGGACAGCCCCAGCATTTT. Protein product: CASSPMRLGQPQHF.

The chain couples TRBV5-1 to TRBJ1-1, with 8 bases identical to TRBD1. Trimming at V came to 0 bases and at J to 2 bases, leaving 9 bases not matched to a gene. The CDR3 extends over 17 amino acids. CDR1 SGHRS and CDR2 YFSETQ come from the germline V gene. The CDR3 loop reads CASSLGRTGSYNTEAFF. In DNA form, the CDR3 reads TGCGCCAGCAGCTTGGGCCGGACAGGGTCGTACAACACTGAAGCTTTCTTT.

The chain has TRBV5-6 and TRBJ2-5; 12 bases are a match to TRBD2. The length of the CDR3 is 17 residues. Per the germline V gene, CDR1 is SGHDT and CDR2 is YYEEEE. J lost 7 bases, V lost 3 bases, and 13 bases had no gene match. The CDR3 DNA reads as TGTGCCAGCAGCTCCGACCCTACTAGCGGGGGGTGGGGGACCCAGTACTTC. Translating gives CASSSDPTSGGWGTQYF.

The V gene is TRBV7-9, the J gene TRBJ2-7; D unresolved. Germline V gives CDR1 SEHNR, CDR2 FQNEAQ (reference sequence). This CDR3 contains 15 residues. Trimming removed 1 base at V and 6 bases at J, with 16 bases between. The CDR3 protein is CASSLDSGVRFEQYF. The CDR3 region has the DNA TGTGCCAGCAGCTTAGATTCAGGTGTTCGGTTCGAGCAGTACTTC. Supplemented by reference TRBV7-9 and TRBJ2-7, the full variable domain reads DTGVSQNPRHKITKRGQNVTFRCDPISEHNRLYWYRQTLGQGPEFLTYFQNEAQLEKSRLLSDRFSAERPKGSFSTLEIQRTEQGDSAMYLCASSLDSGVRFEQYFGPGTRLTVT.

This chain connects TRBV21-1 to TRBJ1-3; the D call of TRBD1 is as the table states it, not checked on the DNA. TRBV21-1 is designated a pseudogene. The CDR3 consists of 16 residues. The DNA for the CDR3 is TGTGCCAGCAGCAATGGTGGCGCAGGGACTGGAAACACCATATATTTT. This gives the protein CASSNGGAGTGNTIYF.

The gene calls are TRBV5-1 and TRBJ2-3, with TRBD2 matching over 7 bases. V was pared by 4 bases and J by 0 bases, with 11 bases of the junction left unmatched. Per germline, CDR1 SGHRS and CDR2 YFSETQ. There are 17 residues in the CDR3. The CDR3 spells CASSPIPTGGSTDTQYF. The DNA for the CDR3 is TGCGCCAGCAGCCCAATACCCACGGGGGGTAGCACAGATACGCAGTATTTT.

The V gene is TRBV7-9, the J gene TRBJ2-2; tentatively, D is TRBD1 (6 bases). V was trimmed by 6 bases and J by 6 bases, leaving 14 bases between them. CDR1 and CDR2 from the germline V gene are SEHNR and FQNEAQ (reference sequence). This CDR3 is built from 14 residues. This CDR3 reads CASSSTGKPGELFF. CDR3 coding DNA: TGTGCCAGCAGTAGTACAGGGAAACCCGGGGAGCTGTTTTTT.

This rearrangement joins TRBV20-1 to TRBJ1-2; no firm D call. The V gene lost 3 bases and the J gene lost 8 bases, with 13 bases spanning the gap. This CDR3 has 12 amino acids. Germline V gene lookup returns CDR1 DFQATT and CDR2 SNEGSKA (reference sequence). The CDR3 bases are TGCAGTGCTAGTAGCCCAGGCAAGGGCTACACCTTC. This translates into CSASSPGKGYTF.

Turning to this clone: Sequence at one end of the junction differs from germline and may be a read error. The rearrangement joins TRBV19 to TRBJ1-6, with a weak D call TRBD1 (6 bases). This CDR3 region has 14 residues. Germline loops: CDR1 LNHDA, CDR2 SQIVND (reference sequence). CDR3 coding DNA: TGTGCCAGTCGTATTCAGGGGTTGTTTTCACCCCTCCACTTT. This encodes CASRIQGLFSPLHF.

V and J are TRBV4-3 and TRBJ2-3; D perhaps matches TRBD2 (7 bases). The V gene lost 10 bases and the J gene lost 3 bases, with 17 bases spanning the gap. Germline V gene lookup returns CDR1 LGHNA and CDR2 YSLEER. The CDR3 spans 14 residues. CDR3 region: CATGGGRGTDTQYF. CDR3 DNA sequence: TGCGCCACGGGGGGCGGTAGAGGGACAGATACGCAGTATTTT.

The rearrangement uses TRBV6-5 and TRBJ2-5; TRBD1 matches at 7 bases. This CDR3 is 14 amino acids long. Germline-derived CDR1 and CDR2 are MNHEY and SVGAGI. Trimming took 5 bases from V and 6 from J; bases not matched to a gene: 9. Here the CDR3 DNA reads TGTGCCAGCAGTACGACAGGGCTCGGAAAGACCCAGTACTTC. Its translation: CASSTTGLGKTQYF.

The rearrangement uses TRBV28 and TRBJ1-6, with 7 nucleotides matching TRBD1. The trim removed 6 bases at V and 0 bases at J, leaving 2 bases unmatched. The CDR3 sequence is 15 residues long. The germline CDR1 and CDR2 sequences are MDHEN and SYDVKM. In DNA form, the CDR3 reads TGTGCCAGCAGCAGGGGGGACTCCTATAATTCACCCCTCCACTTT. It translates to CASSRGDSYNSPLHF.

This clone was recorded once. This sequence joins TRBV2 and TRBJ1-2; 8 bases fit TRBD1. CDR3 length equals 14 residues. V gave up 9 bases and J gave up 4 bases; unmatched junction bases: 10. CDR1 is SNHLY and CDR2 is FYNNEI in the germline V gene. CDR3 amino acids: CASGTAGGSYGYTF. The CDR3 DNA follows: TGTGCCAGTGGAACGGCAGGGGGCAGCTATGGCTACACCTTC.

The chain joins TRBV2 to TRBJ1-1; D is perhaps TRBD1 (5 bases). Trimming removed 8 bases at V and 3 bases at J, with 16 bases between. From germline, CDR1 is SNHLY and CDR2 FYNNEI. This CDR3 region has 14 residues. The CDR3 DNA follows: TGTGCCAGCCTGGCGGTTGGAGGGGACACTGAAGCTTTCTTT. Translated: CASLAVGGDTEAFF. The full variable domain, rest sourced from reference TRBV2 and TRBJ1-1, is EPEVTQTPSHQVTQMGQEVILRCVPISNHLYFYWYRQILGQKVEFLVSFYNNEISEKSEIFDDQFSVERPDGSNFTLKIRSTKLEDSAMYFCASLAVGGDTEAFFGQGTRLTVV.

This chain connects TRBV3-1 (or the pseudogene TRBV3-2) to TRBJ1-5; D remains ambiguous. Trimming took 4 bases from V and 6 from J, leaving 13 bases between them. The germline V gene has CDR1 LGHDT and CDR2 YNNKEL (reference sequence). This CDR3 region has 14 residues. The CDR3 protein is CASSLYISGQPQHF. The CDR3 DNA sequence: TGTGCCAGCAGCCTTTACATAAGTGGTCAGCCCCAGCATTTT.

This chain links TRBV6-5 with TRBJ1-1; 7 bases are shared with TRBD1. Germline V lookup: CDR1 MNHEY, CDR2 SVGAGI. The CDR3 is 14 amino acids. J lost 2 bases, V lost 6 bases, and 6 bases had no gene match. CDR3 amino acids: CASRLTGLNTEAFF. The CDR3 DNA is TGTGCCAGCAGACTGACAGGGCTTAACACTGAAGCTTTCTTT.

Here the CDR3 reads CASRLTPGGAFF. The CDR3 DNA sequence: TGTGCCAGCAGACTTACCCCCGGGGGAGCTTTCTTT. The chain employs TRBV7-9 and TRBJ1-1; possible D gene TRBD1, 5 bases. V gave up 6 bases and J gave up 10 bases, with 15 bases separating them. Germline V gives CDR1 SEHNR, CDR2 FQNEAQ (reference sequence). The CDR3 covers 12 residues.